This T cell receptor beta chain comes out of a study of control samples from healthy donors and cancer patients. The V gene's germline CDR1 is KGHDR and CDR2 SFDVKD. V was shortened by 10 bases and J by 0 bases, with 12 bases between the two germline ends. The CDR3 is 13 amino acids. This table comes from immunoSEQ multiplex PCR, and its TCRdb copy is limited to in-frame clones, with some not included. The top ten hold around 1.5% of the sample, which has 150,000 to 200,000 clones, under 95% seen once. The table lists this clone with a few counts. What was sequenced was blood. This chain links TRBV24-1 with TRBJ2-7; a weak D match, TRBD2 (6 bases). The source is a woman between 18 and 29 years old in good health. CDR3 sequence reads: CATGGTSSYEQYF. The CDR3 DNA reads as TGTGCCACGGGGGGTACCTCCTCCTACGAGCAGTACTTC.